These T cell receptor beta chains were read from a single sample in a study of blood T cell repertoires in COVID-19. TCRdb's copy holds only in-frame clones and misses some; the assay was immunoSEQ multiplex PCR. The sample records 220,000 or so clones, roughly 84% being singletons. Sequenced sample: peripheral blood. Receptor source: a woman between 55 and 75 years old who had recovered from COVID-19. The CDR3 runs from the conserved cysteine through the conserved F or W. The D gene is left open where the match is weak. Clone sizes are given selectively: once, few, many, or a class where the clone is expanded.

v_call: TRBV4-2
clone_size: .
j_call: TRBJ2-5
d_call: .
cdr3_aa: CASSQDPQGETQYF
cdr3_nt: TGTGCCAGCAGCCAAGATCCCCAGGGAGAGACCCAGTACTTC

v_call: TRBV7-9
clone_size: .
j_call: TRBJ2-1
d_call: .
cdr3_aa: CASSLGGTAYNEQFF
cdr3_nt: TGTGCCAGCAGCTTAGGCGGTACGGCCTACAATGAGCAGTTCTTC

v_call: TRBV30
clone_size: .
j_call: TRBJ1-1
d_call: TRBD1
cdr3_aa: CAWSEDRYEAFF
cdr3_nt: TGTGCCTGGAGCGAGGACAGGTATGAAGCTTTCTTT

v_call: TRBV6-4
clone_size: .
j_call: TRBJ2-1
d_call: .
cdr3_aa: CASRTEGRSYNEQFF
cdr3_nt: TGTGCCAGCAGAACCGAGGGCCGCTCCTACAATGAGCAGTTCTTC

v_call: TRBV18
clone_size: .
j_call: TRBJ1-2
d_call: TRBD1
cdr3_aa: CASTDRGAHYGYTF
cdr3_nt: TGTGCCAGCACGGACAGGGGAGCTCACTATGGCTACACCTTC

v_call: TRBV6-2/TRBV6-3
clone_size: .
j_call: TRBJ2-3
d_call: .
cdr3_aa: CASSPGQPSTDTQYF
cdr3_nt: TGTGCCAGCAGTCCCGGACAGCCAAGCACAGATACGCAGTATTTT

v_call: TRBV6-2/TRBV6-3
clone_size: few
j_call: TRBJ1-5
d_call: TRBD1
cdr3_aa: CASSGGGGTANQPQHF
cdr3_nt: TGTGCCAGCAGTGGTGGGGGCGGGACAGCTAATCAGCCCCAGCATTTT

v_call: TRBV21-1
clone_size: .
j_call: TRBJ2-1
d_call: .
cdr3_aa: CASRKGDLDLKFRGSYNEQFF
cdr3_nt: TGTGCCAGCAGAAAGGGGGATTTGGACCTAAAATTCAGGGGGTCCTACAATGAGCAGTTCTTC

v_call: TRBV7-9
clone_size: .
j_call: TRBJ1-5
d_call: .
cdr3_aa: CASSLSGGNQPQHF
cdr3_nt: TGTGCCAGCAGCTTATCAGGGGGCAATCAGCCCCAGCATTTT

v_call: TRBV4-1
clone_size: .
j_call: TRBJ2-3
d_call: .
cdr3_aa: CASSYSGGGGTDTQYF
cdr3_nt: TGCGCCAGCAGCTACTCTGGGGGGGGCGGCACAGATACGCAGTATTTT

v_call: TRBV23-1
clone_size: .
j_call: TRBJ1-6
d_call: .
cdr3_aa: CASSPRDNSPLHF
cdr3_nt: TGCGCCAGCAGTCCCAGGGATAATTCACCCCTCCACTTT

v_call: TRBV10-3
clone_size: .
j_call: TRBJ2-3
d_call: TRBD2
cdr3_aa: CAIAGGDTQYF
cdr3_nt: TGTGCCATCGCGGGGGGGGATACGCAGTATTTT

v_call: TRBV29-1
clone_size: .
j_call: TRBJ2-5
d_call: .
cdr3_aa: CSVLSGRETQYF
cdr3_nt: TGCAGCGTTCTCTCGGGTAGAGAGACCCAGTACTTC

v_call: TRBV12-3/TRBV12-4
clone_size: .
j_call: TRBJ1-1
d_call: TRBD1
cdr3_aa: CASRVTGGSEAFF
cdr3_nt: TGTGCCAGCAGAGTTACAGGGGGCTCTGAAGCTTTCTTT

v_call: TRBV9
clone_size: .
j_call: TRBJ2-5
d_call: .
cdr3_aa: CASSVAAQGGETQYF
cdr3_nt: TGTGCCAGCAGCGTAGCTGCTCAGGGAGGAGAGACCCAGTACTTC

v_call: TRBV4-1
clone_size: .
j_call: TRBJ1-2
d_call: .
cdr3_aa: CASSQDGRGTNYGYTF
cdr3_nt: TGCGCCAGCAGCCAAGATGGGAGAGGGACTAACTATGGCTACACCTTC

v_call: TRBV30
clone_size: .
j_call: TRBJ2-7
d_call: TRBD1
cdr3_aa: CAWEMDRVEEQYF
cdr3_nt: TGTGCCTGGGAAATGGACAGGGTCGAGGAGCAGTACTTC

v_call: TRBV27
clone_size: .
j_call: TRBJ1-2
d_call: .
cdr3_aa: CASMGQQANYGYTF
cdr3_nt: TGTGCCAGCATGGGACAACAGGCTAACTATGGCTACACCTTC

v_call: TRBV14
clone_size: .
j_call: TRBJ2-5
d_call: TRBD2
cdr3_aa: CASSRTSGAQETQYF
cdr3_nt: TGTGCCAGCAGTCGGACTAGCGGGGCCCAAGAGACCCAGTACTTC

v_call: TRBV29-1
clone_size: .
j_call: TRBJ2-7
d_call: .
cdr3_aa: CAGGSSYEQYF
cdr3_nt: TGCGCCGGGGGTAGCTCCTACGAGCAGTACTTC

v_call: TRBV4-1
clone_size: .
j_call: TRBJ2-1
d_call: TRBD2
cdr3_aa: CASSQVFGAGGLYNEQFF
cdr3_nt: TGCGCCAGCAGCCAAGTATTCGGTGCGGGGGGGCTTTACAATGAGCAGTTCTTC

v_call: TRBV27
clone_size: .
j_call: TRBJ2-7
d_call: TRBD1
cdr3_aa: CASSLSRGLNEQYF
cdr3_nt: TGTGCCAGCAGTTTATCCAGGGGGCTGAACGAGCAGTACTTC

v_call: TRBV9
clone_size: .
j_call: TRBJ1-4
d_call: .
cdr3_aa: CASSATPTNEKLFF
cdr3_nt: TGTGCCAGCAGCGCGACTCCAACTAATGAAAAACTGTTTTTT

v_call: TRBV3-1/TRBV3-2
clone_size: .
j_call: TRBJ2-4
d_call: TRBD2
cdr3_aa: CASSPPTGGPSIQYF
cdr3_nt: TGTGCCAGCAGCCCGCCAACGGGGGGGCCGTCCATTCAGTACTTC

v_call: TRBV2
clone_size: .
j_call: TRBJ2-2
d_call: TRBD1
cdr3_aa: CASSSQGQGSTGELFF
cdr3_nt: TGTGCCAGCAGTAGCCAGGGACAGGGGAGCACCGGGGAGCTGTTTTTT

v_call: TRBV24-1
clone_size: .
j_call: TRBJ2-2
d_call: .
cdr3_aa: CATSDRVTGELFF
cdr3_nt: TGTGCCACCAGTGACCGGGTCACCGGGGAGCTGTTTTTT

v_call: TRBV9
clone_size: .
j_call: TRBJ1-2
d_call: TRBD1
cdr3_aa: CASSAHRGTGVTNYGYTF
cdr3_nt: TGTGCCAGCAGCGCCCACCGAGGCACAGGGGTTACTAACTATGGCTACACCTTC

v_call: TRBV27
clone_size: .
j_call: TRBJ2-3
d_call: .
cdr3_aa: CASSLELASTDTQYF
cdr3_nt: TGTGCCAGCAGTTTAGAACTAGCTAGCACAGATACGCAGTATTTT